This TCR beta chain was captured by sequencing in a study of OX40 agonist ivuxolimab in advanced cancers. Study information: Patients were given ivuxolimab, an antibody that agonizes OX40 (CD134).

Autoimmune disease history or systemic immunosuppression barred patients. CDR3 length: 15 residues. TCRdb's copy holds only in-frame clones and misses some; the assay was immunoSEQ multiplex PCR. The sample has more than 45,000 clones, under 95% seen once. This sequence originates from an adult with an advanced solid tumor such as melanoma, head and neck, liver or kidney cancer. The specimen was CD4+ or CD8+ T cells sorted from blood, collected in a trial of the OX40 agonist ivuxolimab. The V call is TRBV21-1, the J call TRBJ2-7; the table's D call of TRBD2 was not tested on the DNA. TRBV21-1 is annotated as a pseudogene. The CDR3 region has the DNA TGTGCCAGCAGCAAAGGGCGGGGGTCATCCTACGAGCAGTACTTC. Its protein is CASSKGRGSSYEQYF.